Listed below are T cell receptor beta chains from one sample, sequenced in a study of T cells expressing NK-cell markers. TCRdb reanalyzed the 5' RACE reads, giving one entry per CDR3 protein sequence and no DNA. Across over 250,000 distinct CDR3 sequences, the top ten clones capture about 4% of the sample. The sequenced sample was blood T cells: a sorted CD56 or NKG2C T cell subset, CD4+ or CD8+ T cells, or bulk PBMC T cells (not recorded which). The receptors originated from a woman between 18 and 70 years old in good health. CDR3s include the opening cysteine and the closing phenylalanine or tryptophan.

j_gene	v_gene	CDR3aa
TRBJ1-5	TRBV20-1	CSARSSRNQPQHF
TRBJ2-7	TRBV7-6	CASSSPTLGTYEQYF
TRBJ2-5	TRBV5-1	CASSPGTVRNPEETQYF
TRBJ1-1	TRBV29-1	CSVDRVLKIPEAFF
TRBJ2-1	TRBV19	CASSIPASGLGQFF
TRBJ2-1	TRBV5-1	CASSIGQGSYNEQFF
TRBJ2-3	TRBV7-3	CASRVAGVTDTQYF
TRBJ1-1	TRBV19	CASSDRVGTGTEAFF
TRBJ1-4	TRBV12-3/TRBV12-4	CASSPGREKLFF
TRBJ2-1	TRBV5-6	CASRRRGRPYNEQFF
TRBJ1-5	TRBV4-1	CASSPQGASNQPQHF
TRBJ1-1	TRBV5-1	CASSLEGQKKAFF
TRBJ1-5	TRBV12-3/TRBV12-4	CASGAGSSNQPQHF
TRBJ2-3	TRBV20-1	CSATPGLAMADTQYF
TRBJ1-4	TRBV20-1	CSANPLGKGPFEKLFF
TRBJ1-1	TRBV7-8	CASSLVAGNTEAFF